A selection of T cell receptor beta chains follows, all from one sample in a study of cytomegalovirus exposure and HLA in healthy donors. Some clones are missing from TCRdb's copy, which holds only in-frame ones; the method was immunoSEQ multiplex PCR. Here the sample spans tens of thousands of clones, more than 55% being singletons. What was sequenced was PBMCs. These receptors were collected from a human donor in good health. CDR3s include the opening cysteine and the closing phenylalanine or tryptophan. Fields, in order: V gene, J gene, D gene, clone size, CDR3 DNA, CDR3 protein. The D gene is left open where the match is weak. For some rows the clone size is stated as once, few or many, or as a class when expanded; others skip it.

TRBV29-1	TRBJ1-1	NA	NA	TGCAGCGTCAAGGTTGCGGATAACACTGAAGCTTTCTTT	CSVKVADNTEAFF
TRBV11-3	TRBJ1-1	NA	NA	TGTGCCAGCAGCCCGAACATGAACACTGAAGCTTTCTTT	CASSPNMNTEAFF
TRBV6-5	TRBJ2-5	NA	NA	TGTGCCAGCAGTTACTCGCCAGGGATCCAAGAGACCCAGTACTTC	CASSYSPGIQETQYF
TRBV29-1	TRBJ2-5	NA	NA	TGCAGCGTTGAACCCCAGGGGAAGATTGAGACCCAGTACTTC	CSVEPQGKIETQYF
TRBV7-2	TRBJ2-2	NA	NA	TGTGCCAGCACCCGGGAGTTCTCCGGGGAGCTGTTTTTT	CASTREFSGELFF
TRBV5-4	TRBJ2-7	TRBD2	few	TGTGCCAGCAGCCCCGGGAGGTCCTACGAGCAGTACTTC	CASSPGRSYEQYF
TRBV5-1	TRBJ2-3	NA	NA	TGCGCCAGCAGCCAAAGGGGGGATACGCAGTATTTT	CASSQRGDTQYF
TRBV19	TRBJ1-1	NA	NA	TGTGCCAGTAGTATGAGAGGAATTGCGGGAGACACTGAAGCTTTCTTT	CASSMRGIAGDTEAFF
TRBV7-2	TRBJ1-6	NA	once	TGTGCCAGCAGCTTAGGATACCTAGAGGATTCACCCCTCCACTTT	CASSLGYLEDSPLHF
TRBV5-1	TRBJ2-1	TRBD2	NA	TGCGCCAGCGCACAGAATCCGGGGAGCGGGGGGGCCACTGAGCAGTTCTTC	CASAQNPGSGGATEQFF
TRBV2	TRBJ1-2	NA	once	TGTGCCAGCACCGTGGCGGGAGGCCGCCCCTATGGCTACACCTTC	CASTVAGGRPYGYTF
TRBV9	TRBJ2-5	TRBD2	NA	TGTGCCAGCAGCAGGGATCTAGCGGGGGGTCCTGAGACCCAGTACTTC	CASSRDLAGGPETQYF
TRBV11-2	TRBJ2-7	TRBD2	NA	TGTGCCAGCAGCCCCGCGGCTTGGGGGGGAGACTACGAGCAGTACTTC	CASSPAAWGGDYEQYF
TRBV7-8	TRBJ1-5	NA	NA	TGTGCCAGCGGCATATCAAATCAGCCCCAGCATTTT	CASGISNQPQHF
TRBV9	TRBJ1-2	TRBD1	NA	TGTGCCAGCAGCGTGGGACAGGAATCAAACTATGGCTACACCTTC	CASSVGQESNYGYTF
TRBV2	TRBJ1-6	TRBD1	NA	TGTGCCAGCACCCTCGACAGGGCTGGGCCACCCCTCCACTTT	CASTLDRAGPPLHF
TRBV5-1	TRBJ1-4	NA	NA	TGCGCCAGCAGCCTCGGGACACTATCAACTAATGAAAAACTGTTTTTT	CASSLGTLSTNEKLFF
TRBV4-3	TRBJ1-2	NA	NA	TGCGCCAGCAGCCAAGATCTAAGCGGCTATGGCTACACCTTC	CASSQDLSGYGYTF
TRBV7-6	TRBJ1-4	NA	NA	TGTGCCAGCAGCTTAGTGGCTGAAAAACTGTTTTTT	CASSLVAEKLFF
TRBV4-2	TRBJ2-2	TRBD1	few	TGTGCCAGCAGCCTAGACAGGGGGAACGCCGGGGAGCTGTTTTTT	CASSLDRGNAGELFF
TRBV9	TRBJ1-2	NA	NA	TGTGCCAGCAGCCCAGGGATTTTCACCAGGCTTAACTATGGCTACACCTTC	CASSPGIFTRLNYGYTF
TRBV6-1	TRBJ1-2	TRBD1	NA	TGTGCCAGCAGTGAATCAACATCCGGGACAGTGGGCGGCTACACCTTC	CASSESTSGTVGGYTF
TRBV4-1	TRBJ1-1	NA	NA	TGCGCCAGCAGCCGAGGGGGGGGGATGAACACTGAAGCTTTCTTT	CASSRGGGMNTEAFF
TRBV6-1	TRBJ1-1	TRBD1	NA	TGTGCCAGCAGTGAAGACAGGGGGCTTATCACTGAAGCTTTCTTT	CASSEDRGLITEAFF
TRBV13	TRBJ2-7	TRBD2	NA	TGTGCCAGCAGCCCCAGACTAGCGGGGACCTACGAGCAGTACTTC	CASSPRLAGTYEQYF
TRBV2	TRBJ2-2	NA	few	TGTGCCAGCACCAGAAGGGGGTTAACCGGGGAGCTGTTTTTT	CASTRRGLTGELFF
TRBV19	TRBJ2-2	TRBD1	NA	TGTGCCAGTAGTCTAATGGGACAGGGGAAAGGTTTCGGGGAGCTGTTTTTT	CASSLMGQGKGFGELFF